This paragraph reports one TCR beta chain. This record belongs to a study of blood T cell repertoires in COVID-19. Per the study methods: Reference gene primer amplification yielded estimated nucleated cell counts. The method was immunoSEQ multiplex PCR; TCRdb's version includes in-frame clones alone and lacks a portion of them. D and trimming were read from the DNA, whereas the V and J calls and clone size are those reported in that table. The table includes around 130,000 clones, approximately 87% detected once. Trimming took off 4 bases at V and 4 bases at J, with 10 bases between the two ends. This CDR3 spans 14 amino acids. CDR1 and CDR2 from the germline V gene are LGHNA and YNFKEQ.

The sequencing input was peripheral blood. The receptor's source is a woman aged 45-59 years with acute or convalescent COVID-19. This chain links TRBV4-2 with TRBJ2-2, with D unclear. The CDR3 nucleotides read TGTGCCAGCAGCCGACCAGGCAGCACCGGGGAGCTGTTTTTT. Encoded protein: CASSRPGSTGELFF.